This T cell receptor beta chain stems from a study of post-analysis software for immune sequencing data. General study findings and limits: Samples from one preparation batch, clustered by F measure, grouped strongly together. The study found TRBV5-6, TRBV5-1 and TRBV20-1 among 5 or 6 TRBV segments more frequent in patients than controls.

Per the germline V gene, CDR1 is SGHVS and CDR2 is FQNEAQ. This CDR3 comprises 16 residues. J was trimmed by 7 bases and V by 5 bases; bases with no gene match: 10. Prepared TCR beta cDNA libraries contained unique molecular identifiers. MiXCR, applied by TCRdb to the PCR reads, yields one record per CDR3 protein. Seen here are 650,000 to 850,000 distinct CDR3 sequences, approximately 57% observed once, and the top ten hold approximately 4.2%. This clonotype occurred a few times. Its antigen is undetermined. The V gene is TRBV7-8, the J gene TRBJ2-3, with 12 bases aligning to TRBD2. The sequencing sample was made of blood. This receptor was identified in a girl aged 5 to 17 with multiple sclerosis. CDR3: CASSPSRLAGGNTQYF. The CDR3 DNA reads as TGTGCCAGCAGCCCCAGCCGGCTAGCGGGGGGGAATACGCAGTATTTT.